The 13 T cell receptor beta chains listed next were all sequenced from one sample in a study of vaccination and CD4 T cells after COVID-19. No antigen has been assigned to these receptors. An Oncomine TCR Beta short-read assay was used to sequence the DNA from cultured CD4+ T cells. TCRdb recomputed calls from the PCR reads with MiXCR, one row per CDR3 protein. The sample has 20,000 or so distinct CDR3 sequences; roughly 50% are singletons. The treatment was: roughly ten-day PBMC culture with coronavirus spike peptide pools or control peptides (ViraFEST assay). The source material was CD4+ T cells from blood, cultured in vitro, sampled before SARS-CoV-2 vaccination. Source of these receptors: a human donor who had recovered from COVID-19.

This chain connects TRBV6-1 to TRBJ1-1; D remains ambiguous. CDR1 and CDR2 (germline): MNHNS, SASEGT. The CDR3 sequence is 16 residues long. Deletions cut 3 bases from V and 0 bases from J, with 14 bases between. The CDR3 is CASSDQSWSLNTEAFF. As DNA, the CDR3 is TGTGCCAGCAGTGACCAAAGTTGGTCACTGAACACTGAAGCTTTCTTT.

This clonotype has more than one count but fewer than ten. V is TRBV30 and J is TRBJ1-2, with D maybe TRBD1 (5 bases). Trimming pared 3 bases from V and 4 bases from J, leaving 12 bases between. CDR3 length: 13 amino acids. CDR1 GTSNPN and CDR2 SVGIG come from the germline V gene (reference sequence). The CDR3 is CAWSAGTFYGYTF. The CDR3 DNA sequence: TGTGCCTGGAGCGCAGGGACGTTCTATGGCTACACCTTC. Full variable domain (remainder filled in from reference TRBV30 and TRBJ1-2): SQTIHQWPATLVQPVGSPLSLECTVEGTSNPNLYWYRQAAGRGLQLLFYSVGIGQISSEVPQNLSASRPQDRQFILSSKKLLLSDSGFYLCAWSAGTFYGYTFGSGTRLTVV.

This clonotype appeared a single time. This chain joins TRBV4-1 and TRBJ1-6; perhaps TRBD1 as D (5 bases). CDR3 size: 15 residues. From germline, CDR1 is MGHRA and CDR2 YSYEKL. V lost 5 bases and J lost 7, with 15 bases in between. CDR3 coding DNA: TGCGCCAGCAGCACGCCGGGACGGACAAATTCACCCCTCCACTTT. Translating it yields CASSTPGRTNSPLHF.

The chain recombines TRBV12-3 or TRBV12-4 with TRBJ1-1; a possible D gene is TRBD1 (5 bases). The ends were cut back, 7 bases at V and 0 bases at J, with 12 bases in the middle. This CDR3 region has 14 residues. CDR3 bases: TGTGCCAGCAATCACAGGCGCATGAACACTGAAGCTTTCTTT. Protein product: CASNHRRMNTEAFF.

To note about this clonotype: At one of its ends the junction is not consistent with the germline gene, which may arise from a read error. The chain couples TRBV7-9 to TRBJ2-3, with a possible D match to TRBD1 (5 bases). The CDR3 is made up of 15 amino acids. Per germline, CDR1 SEHNR and CDR2 FQNEAQ (reference sequence). The CDR3 bases are TGTGCCAGCAGCCCTCTAATGGAAAGCACAGGTACGCAGTATTTT. Protein product: CASSPLMESTGTQYF.

This clonotype was detected only a few times. The chain links TRBV10-3 to TRBJ2-7; 10 positions match TRBD2. The ends lost 3 bases at V and 2 bases at J; junction bases unmatched: 4. Germline loops: CDR1 ENHRY, CDR2 SYGVKD. The CDR3 loop spans 15 amino acids. In nucleotides, the CDR3 is TGTGCCATCAGTGATTCCAGCGGGAGGGCCTACGAGCAGTACTTC. Translated: CAISDSSGRAYEQYF.

This clonotype appeared a single time. The chain combines TRBV28 with TRBJ2-7; no definite D call. Germline V gives CDR1 MDHEN, CDR2 SYDVKM. V lost 7 bases and J 5 bases, leaving 18 bases between the germline ends. The CDR3 totals 14 residues. CDR3 amino acids: CASIGVLAGDEQYF. CDR3 coding DNA: TGTGCCAGCATAGGCGTCCTCGCAGGTGACGAGCAGTACTTC.

This clonotype was seen more than once but under ten times. The chain has TRBV6-4 and TRBJ2-7; 8 nucleotides line up with TRBD1. After removal of 6 bases from V and 0 bases from J, the junction contained 7 bases not matched to a gene. Germline values: CDR1 MRHNA, CDR2 SNTAGT. This CDR3 region has 15 residues. DNA for the CDR3: TGTGCCAGCAGCGAGGGGACAGGAGTCTCCTACGAGCAGTACTTC. Translated: CASSEGTGVSYEQYF.

CDR3 loop: CASSAVLQEKLFF. In DNA, the CDR3 is TGTGCCAGCAGTGCCGTTTTACAGGAAAAACTGTTTTTT. This chain joins TRBV6-1 and TRBJ1-4; unclear D gene. Trimming removed 4 bases at V and 8 bases at J, with 11 bases between. Looked up from germline, CDR1 is MNHNS and CDR2 is SASEGT. This CDR3 region has 13 residues.

This clonotype was counted between two and nine times. The rearrangement links TRBV6-2 or TRBV6-3 to TRBJ1-2, with 9 bases that match TRBD1. Germline V gene data show CDR1 as MNHEY and CDR2 as SVGEGT. Germline trimming cut 4 bases from V and 5 bases from J; bases unmatched to any gene: 5. CDR3 length: 14 residues. In nucleotides, the CDR3 is TGTGCCAGCAGTTCCCAGGACAGGGGATATGGCTACACCTTC. This gives the protein CASSSQDRGYGYTF.

The chain couples TRBV20-1 to TRBJ2-7, with TRBD2 matching over 8 bases. The J segment lost 6 bases and the V segment lost 6 bases, leaving 4 bases of the junction unmatched. Germline V lookup: CDR1 DFQATT, CDR2 SNEGSKA (reference sequence). The CDR3 sequence is 11 residues long. CDR3 sequence (DNA): TGCAGTGCGAGACTAGCGAGCGAGCAGTACTTC. The encoded protein is CSARLASEQYF.

DNA of the CDR3: TGCAGTGCTAGAGATCCTGGGACAGGGGGCGCGTACAATGAGCAGTTCTTC. This gives the protein CSARDPGTGGAYNEQFF. This rearrangement joins TRBV20-1 to TRBJ2-1; the match to TRBD1 covers 12 bases. The CDR3 runs to 17 residues. V dropped 0 bases and J dropped 4; count of bases not matched to a gene: 7. Germline lookup yields CDR1 DFQATT and CDR2 SNEGSKA (reference sequence).

V gene TRBV20-1 combines with J gene TRBJ1-5; D is unresolved. With 3 bases removed from V and 2 bases from J, the gap between germline ends came to 14 bases. The CDR3 runs to 15 residues. From germline, CDR1 is DFQATT and CDR2 SNEGSKA (reference sequence). The CDR3 DNA is TGCAGTGCTAGGGCCGGCTTGGAGGGCAATCAGCCCCAGCATTTT. Encoded protein: CSARAGLEGNQPQHF.